This T cell receptor beta chain appears in the sequencing data of a study of CD8 T cells in Susac syndrome. The CDR3 contains 14 residues. Germline V gene sequence: CDR1 SGDLS, CDR2 YYNGEE. Trimming shortened V by 3 bases and J by 5 bases, and 13 bases separated the two germline ends. RNA amounts of 0.5 to 1 ug underwent reverse transcription with random hexamers. TCRdb fed the immunoSEQ multiplex PCR reads into MiXCR, producing one record per CDR3 protein. The sample carries some 90,000 distinct CDR3 sequences, about 93% recorded once. The authors negatively isolated CD8+ and CD4+ T cells and FACS-enriched TEMRA cells.

This TCR came from a human donor in good health. The chain has TRBV9 and TRBJ2-3; D may match TRBD1 or TRBD2 (5 bases each). The sequenced sample was CD8+ T cells from PBMCs. CDR3 in amino acids: CASSGGSGIDTQYF. The CDR3 DNA sequence: TGTGCCAGCAGCGGGGGCAGCGGTATAGATACGCAGTATTTT.